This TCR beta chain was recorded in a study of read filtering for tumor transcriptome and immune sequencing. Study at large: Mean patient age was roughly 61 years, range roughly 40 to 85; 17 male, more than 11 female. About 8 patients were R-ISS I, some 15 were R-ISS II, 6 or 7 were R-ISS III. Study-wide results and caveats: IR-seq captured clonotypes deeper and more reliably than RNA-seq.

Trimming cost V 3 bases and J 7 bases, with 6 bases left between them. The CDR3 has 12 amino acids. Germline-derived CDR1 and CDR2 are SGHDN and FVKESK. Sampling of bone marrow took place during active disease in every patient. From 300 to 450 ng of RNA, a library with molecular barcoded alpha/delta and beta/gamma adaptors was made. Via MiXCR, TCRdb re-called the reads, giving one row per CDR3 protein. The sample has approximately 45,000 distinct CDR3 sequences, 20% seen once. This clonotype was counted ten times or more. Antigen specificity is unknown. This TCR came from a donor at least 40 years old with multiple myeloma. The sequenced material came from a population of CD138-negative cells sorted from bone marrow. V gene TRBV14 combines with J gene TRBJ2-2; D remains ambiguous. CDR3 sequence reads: CASSHLYGELFF. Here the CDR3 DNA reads TGTGCCAGCAGCCATCTATACGGGGAGCTGTTTTTT.